These 23 T cell receptor beta chains originate from one sample sequenced in a study of T cells in Graves' hyperthyroidism and ophthalmopathy (dated by TCRdb to about 2019). Receptor libraries were prepared by multiplex PCR. The instrument given in TCRdb is Illumina HiSeq 2000. The TCR beta CDR3 regions were amplified from RNA transcripts. A first-round RT-PCR of the TCR CDR3 used the HTBI primer set with the Qiagen OneStep RT-PCR kit. The raw public reads went through TCRdb reprocessing: fastp at Q25, MiXCR clone calling, in-frame beta chains kept. Each CDR3 protein gets just one entry, which takes the most common genes and DNA from the rows behind it. This sample has 800,000 or so distinct CDR3 sequences in its table, and over 35% of those were observed once. The ten largest clones capture over 8% of the sample. Sequenced: blood. The receptors shown here come from a man aged 18 to 30 with Graves' hyperthyroidism.

This rearrangement joins TRBV11-1 to TRBJ1-1; D perhaps matches TRBD1 (5 bases). V gave up 4 bases and J gave up 7 bases, with 13 bases separating them. Germline CDR1 reads SGHAT; CDR2 reads FQDESV (reference sequence). The CDR3 has 13 residues. Here the CDR3 reads CASSSPRDGEAFF. The CDR3 nucleotides read TGTGCCAGCAGCTCTCCGCGGGACGGTGAAGCTTTCTTT.

The chain is built from TRBV7-9 and TRBJ2-5; no firm D call. The DNA end lines up better with TRBJ2-1; the J call may be wrong. In germline, CDR1 is SEHNR, CDR2 FQNEAQ (reference sequence). There are 13 residues in the CDR3. CDR3 loop: CASSPTPSNEQFF. CDR3 DNA: TGTGCCAGCAGCCCGACTCCGTCAAATGAGCAGTTCTTC.

The sample holds many counts of this clonotype. V is TRBV20-1 and J is TRBJ1-5; no clear D. Trimming left V 4 bases short and J 2 bases short, with 6 bases between. This CDR3 is 12 amino acids long. Germline V gene sequence: CDR1 DFQATT, CDR2 SNEGSKA (reference sequence). The CDR3 bases are TGCAGTGCTAATGGGGGCAATCAGCCCCAGCATTTT. The encoded protein is CSANGGNQPQHF.

This clonotype has only a few counts. V is TRBV6-5 and J is TRBJ2-7, with D perhaps TRBD1 or TRBD2 (5 bases each). Germline V CDR1 and CDR2: MNHEY, SVGAGI. Trimming cost V 2 bases and J 5 bases, with 16 bases left between them. The CDR3 is 15 amino acids. CDR3: CASSYRAGRGDEQYF. The CDR3 bases are TGTGCCAGCAGTTACCGCGCAGGGAGAGGGGACGAGCAGTACTTC.

In regard to this clonotype: A much larger clone lies a single base off, so this may be a read error. This chain joins TRBV5-1 and TRBJ2-6, with D possibly being TRBD1 (5 bases). CDR1 is SGHRS and CDR2 is YFSETQ in the germline V gene. The CDR3 consists of 15 residues. The CDR3 region is CASSLAFSGADVLTF. The CDR3 nucleotides read TGCGCCAGCAGCTTAGCCTTCTCTGGGGCCGACGTCCTGACTTTC.

This clonotype was observed a few times. This chain joins TRBV4-1 and TRBJ2-7, with D hard to call. This CDR3 region has 12 residues. Trimming cost V 0 bases and J 6 bases, with 6 bases left between them. In germline, CDR1 is MGHRA, CDR2 YSYEKL. This chain's CDR3 is CASSQDHREQYF. CDR3 DNA: TGCGCCAGCAGCCAAGACCACCGCGAGCAGTACTTC.

This clonotype came up many times. This CDR3 is CASTGQGAGSNQPQHF. Here the CDR3 DNA reads TGTGCCAGTACCGGACAGGGGGCGGGGAGCAATCAGCCCCAGCATTTT. V and J are TRBV19 and TRBJ1-5; TRBD1 matches at 11 bases. Per germline, CDR1 LNHDA and CDR2 SQIVND (reference sequence). The CDR3 runs to 16 residues. V trimming: 7 bases; J trimming: 1 base; junction bases outside the gene matches: 6. Supplemented by reference TRBV19 and TRBJ1-5, the full variable domain reads DGGITQSPKYLFRKEGQNVTLSCEQNLNHDAMYWYRQDPGQGLRLIYYSQIVNDFQKGDIAEGYSVSREKKESFPLTVTSAQKNPTAFYLCASTGQGAGSNQPQHFGDGTRLSIL.

In this sample, this clonotype turned up once. With a much larger clone just one base away, this may be a read error. The rearrangement links TRBV19 to TRBJ2-7, with 10 bases matching TRBD2. Germline V CDR1 and CDR2: LNHDA, SQIVND (reference sequence). This CDR3 region has 13 residues. CDR3 loop: CASSTGTSDEQHF. DNA for the CDR3: TGTGCCAGTAGTACCGGGACTAGCGACGAGCAGCACTTC.

The chain has TRBV15 and TRBJ1-1; no definite D call. Trimming left V 3 bases short and J 3 bases short, with 11 bases between. The CDR3 is 14 residues long. Germline V gene data show CDR1 as LNHNV and CDR2 as YYDKDF (reference sequence). As DNA, the CDR3 is TGTGCCACCAGCAGGGTTCCGGCGGACACTGAAGCTTTCTTT. Protein product: CATSRVPADTEAFF.

This clonotype was detected a few times. The chain is built from TRBV6-5 and TRBJ1-1, with 9 bases lining up with TRBD1. J lost 0 bases, V lost 2 bases, and 7 bases had no gene match. The CDR3 runs to 17 residues. From germline, CDR1 is MNHEY and CDR2 SVGAGI. The CDR3 protein is CASSYAPGQGLNTEAFF. In DNA form, the CDR3 reads TGTGCCAGCAGTTACGCACCGGGACAGGGTTTGAACACTGAAGCTTTCTTT.

This clonotype appeared many times. The rearrangement uses TRBV10-3 and TRBJ2-7, with D tentatively TRBD1 (5 bases). Germline assignment: CDR1 ENHRY and CDR2 SYGVKD. Trimming pared 2 bases from V and 5 bases from J, leaving 7 bases between. The CDR3 contains 12 residues. CDR3 coding DNA: TGTGCCATCAGTGAGGCAGGGAACGAGCAGTACTTC. This codes for CAISEAGNEQYF.

A few counts support this clonotype. This chain connects TRBV19 to TRBJ2-7; D perhaps matches TRBD2 (5 bases). The CDR3 consists of 14 residues. The V and J ends lost 1 base and 3 bases respectively, with 10 bases between them. In germline, CDR1 is LNHDA, CDR2 SQIVND (reference sequence). CDR3 loop: CASSIAGGRYEQYF. In DNA form, the CDR3 reads TGTGCCAGTAGTATAGCGGGCGGGCGCTACGAGCAGTACTTC.

This clonotype turned up a few times. The V and J genes are TRBV20-1 and TRBJ1-1, with TRBD1 matching 8 bases. The CDR3 runs 11 residues. Germline CDR1 is DFQATT and CDR2 is SNEGSKA (reference sequence). CDR3 protein: CNLQGGTEAFF. DNA for the CDR3: TGCAACTTACAGGGGGGCACTGAAGCTTTCTTT.

In nucleotides, the CDR3 is TGTGCCAGCAGTTTTAGGGGACGGAACACTGAAGCTTTCTTT. Its protein product is CASSFRGRNTEAFF. This rearrangement joins TRBV9 to TRBJ1-1; D is perhaps TRBD1 (5 bases). The V gene lost 5 bases and the J gene lost 1 base, with 12 bases spanning the gap. CDR1 is SGDLS and CDR2 is YYNGEE in the germline V gene. CDR3 length: 14 residues. The whole variable domain, remainder taken from reference TRBV9 and TRBJ1-1, is DSGVTQTPKHLITATGQRVTLRCSPRSGDLSVYWYQQSLDQGLQFLIQYYNGEERAKGNILERFSAQQFPDLHSELNLSSLELGDSALYFCASSFRGRNTEAFFGQGTRLTVV.

This clonotype appeared a few times. The junction and the germline gene differ at one end; a read error may be behind it. This chain links TRBV4-3 with TRBJ1-4, with D uncertain. The CDR3 totals 15 residues. Germline assignment: CDR1 LGHNA and CDR2 YSLEER. CDR3 nucleotide sequence: TGCGCCAGCAGTCAAGATCCCCGGCGGAATGAAAAACTGTTTTTT. The encoded protein is CASSQDPRRNEKLFF.

This clonotype was seen a handful of times. V gene TRBV13 combines with J gene TRBJ1-6, with D possibly matching TRBD1 (6 bases). V was clipped by 10 bases and J by 0 bases, with 22 bases between them. The germline V gene has CDR1 PRHDT and CDR2 FYEKMQ (reference sequence). The CDR3 runs to 18 residues. The CDR3 loop reads CATRRGGRGSSYNSPLHF. CDR3 nucleotide sequence: TGTGCCACTCGTCGGGGGGGGCGCGGGAGCTCCTATAATTCACCCCTCCACTTT.

Note on this clonotype: An end of the junction does not agree with germline; a read error may underlie this. The CDR3: CASSEERGRRNGYTF. The CDR3, as DNA: TGTGCCAGCAGTGAAGAGAGGGGGCGCAGGAATGGCTACACCTTC. The rearrangement joins TRBV10-3 to TRBJ1-2; 7 bases are a match to TRBD1. Germline loops: CDR1 ENHRY, CDR2 SYGVKD. This CDR3 is built from 15 residues.

This clonotype has a handful of counts. V usage is TRBV2 and J usage is TRBJ2-5; the D gene is possibly TRBD2 (5 bases). The CDR3 extends over 13 amino acids. The germline V gene encodes CDR1 SNHLY and CDR2 FYNNEI. Trimming stripped 4 bases from V and 1 base from J, with 7 bases between. CDR3: CASSGELQETQYF. CDR3 sequence (DNA): TGTGCCAGCAGTGGGGAGCTCCAAGAGACCCAGTACTTC.

This rearrangement joins TRBV14 to TRBJ1-1; a possible D gene is TRBD1 (5 bases). CDR3 length equals 14 residues. Trimming took 5 bases from V and 5 from J, leaving 15 bases between them. CDR1 is SGHDN and CDR2 is FVKESK in the germline V gene. CDR3 DNA: TGTGCCAGCAGCAACATCCGGGGGAGGACTGAAGCTTTCTTT. This gives the protein CASSNIRGRTEAFF.

This chain connects TRBV6-6 to TRBJ2-7, with D possibly being TRBD2 (7 bases). CDR1 is MNHNY and CDR2 is SVGAGI in the germline V gene (reference sequence). Trimming cost V 5 bases and J 8 bases, with 22 bases left between them. The CDR3 has 15 residues. The CDR3: CASSDGGLRTDKQYF. In DNA form, the CDR3 reads TGTGCCAGCAGTGACGGGGGGCTGCGAACGGACAAGCAGTACTTC.

Only a few counts were recorded for this clonotype. The chain links TRBV29-1 to TRBJ2-7; D is unclear. V lost 4 bases and J lost 3, with 13 bases in between. The CDR3 is 13 amino acids. Germline V gives CDR1 SQVTM, CDR2 ANQGSEA. The CDR3 region is CSVVLPTHYEQYF. In nucleotides, the CDR3 is TGCAGCGTTGTGTTACCGACTCACTACGAGCAGTACTTC.

The rearrangement joins TRBV2 to TRBJ2-6, with TRBD1 matching over 7 bases. Trimming took 10 bases from V and 4 from J; bases not matched to a gene: 7. The CDR3 totals 14 residues. CDR1 is SNHLY and CDR2 is FYNNEI in the germline V gene. This chain's CDR3 is CANRQGTGANVLTF. The CDR3 DNA reads as TGTGCCAACCGACAGGGCACCGGGGCCAACGTCCTGACTTTC.

V usage is TRBV7-2 and J usage is TRBJ2-5; TRBD1 aligns across 9 bases. J lost 5 bases, V lost 4 bases, and 23 bases had no gene match. Germline lookup yields CDR1 SGHTA and CDR2 FQGNSA. CDR3 length: 20 amino acids. CDR3 residues: CASSSDLGTGMINVRETQYF. CDR3 in DNA: TGTGCCAGCAGCTCCGACCTGGGGACAGGGATGATAAACGTGCGGGAGACCCAGTACTTC.